This record covers a single TCR beta chain. What it binds is unknown. The source of the sample is a study of T cell responses to AZD1222 COVID-19 vaccine. Turning to the study itself: Second-dose recipients at about 4 or about 12 weeks were treated as one pooled group.

Trimming took 8 bases from V and 0 from J, leaving 13 bases between them. The length of the CDR3 is 14 residues. Germline CDR1 is GTSNPN and CDR2 is SVGIG (reference sequence). Study observations and caveats: Nearly half of unique spike-specific TCRs reportedly avoided B.1.351 and B.1.1.7 mutated regions. Two doses of AZD1222 preceded a rise in Spike-specific TCR breadth and depth. Repertoire sampling occurred only after the peak T cell response.

The table came from immunoSEQ multiplex PCR; TCRdb's copy has only in-frame clones and leaves some out. The repertoire holds about 94,000 clones, with around nine tenths as singletons. The sequences come from peripheral blood, collected on day 0 of AZD1222 vaccination. The sequence came from an adult in good health. V is TRBV30 and J is TRBJ2-2, with D perhaps TRBD1 or TRBD2 (5 bases each). This CDR3 is CALPRGPNTGELFF. The CDR3 nucleotides are TGTGCCCTACCCCGGGGCCCGAACACCGGGGAGCTGTTTTTT.